Shown below are 16 T cell receptor beta chains from a single sample sequenced in a study of T-cell reconstitution after alpha-beta-depleted transplantation in children. Library preparation (for TCRbeta) was performed with unique molecular identifiers. MiXCR was run by TCRdb on the PCR reads, yielding one entry per CDR3 protein. The sample has 330,000 or so distinct CDR3 sequences; around 9.1% are singletons. The input for sequencing was PBMCs, taken before TCRalphabeta/CD19-depleted stem cell transplant. The source is a boy less than two years old with acute myeloid leukemia, due to receive a stem cell transplant.

A few counts support this clonotype. The J gene is TRBJ1-5, the V gene TRBV20-1; no definite D call. The germline gives CDR1 DFQATT, CDR2 SNEGSKA (reference sequence). This CDR3 comprises 14 residues. V lost 7 bases to trimming and J lost 3 bases, with 16 bases between them. Written as DNA, the CDR3 is TGCAGTGTTAAATTTTGGGGAGACAATCAGCCCCAGCATTTT. Protein: CSVKFWGDNQPQHF.

This clonotype was seen at least ten times. The gene calls are TRBV29-1 and TRBJ2-1; 8 nucleotides match TRBD1. From germline, CDR1 is SQVTM and CDR2 ANQGSEA. V was clipped by 7 bases and J by 0 bases; unmatched bases: 8. This CDR3 has 15 amino acids. The DNA for the CDR3 is TGCAGCGCGACTGGACAGGGCGGCTCCTACAATGAGCAGTTCTTC. It translates to CSATGQGGSYNEQFF.

This clonotype was counted at least ten times. The genes are TRBV28 and TRBJ2-1; D may match TRBD1 or TRBD2 (5 bases each). The CDR3 covers 15 residues. Looked up from germline, CDR1 is MDHEN and CDR2 is SYDVKM. V dropped 5 bases and J dropped 7 bases, with 18 bases sitting between them. This CDR3 reads CASSATGTKGNEQFF. The CDR3 nucleotides are TGTGCCAGCAGTGCAACCGGGACCAAGGGGAATGAGCAGTTCTTC.

This clonotype was counted at least ten times. This chain links TRBV6-2 or TRBV6-3 with TRBJ2-3, with D unclear. With 0 bases removed from V and 6 bases from J, the gap between germline ends came to 7 bases. CDR3 size: 13 residues. Germline CDR1 is MNHEY and CDR2 is SVGEGT. CDR3 loop: CASSYSGRDTQYF. CDR3 nucleotides: TGTGCCAGCAGTTACTCGGGAAGGGATACGCAGTATTTT.

The rearrangement uses TRBV27 and TRBJ1-5; tentative D call: TRBD1 (6 bases). The V end lost 3 bases, the J end lost 3 bases, and 12 bases lay between the germline ends. CDR3 length: 15 residues. Per the germline V gene, CDR1 is MNHEY and CDR2 is SMNVEV (reference sequence). The CDR3 sequence: CASSFPGAPNQPQHF. CDR3 nucleotides: TGTGCCAGCAGTTTTCCGGGGGCCCCCAATCAGCCCCAGCATTTT.

This clonotype was detected many times. The rearrangement links TRBV12-3 or TRBV12-4 to TRBJ2-5, with a possible D match to TRBD2 (5 bases). V lost 5 bases and J lost 4, with 11 bases in between. This CDR3 is 13 amino acids long. The CDR3 spells CASSPWAGETQYF. The DNA of the CDR3 is TGTGCCAGCAGTCCTTGGGCGGGAGAGACCCAGTACTTC.

The sample holds many counts of this clonotype. This CDR3 is CASSLRQGNIQYF. CDR3 nucleotides: TGTGCCAGCAGCTTAAGACAGGGAAACATTCAGTACTTC. The genes are TRBV7-2 and TRBJ2-4; 7 bases match TRBD1. The CDR3 has 13 residues. J was trimmed by 6 bases and V by 2 bases; bases with no gene match: 1. Looked up from germline, CDR1 is SGHTA and CDR2 is FQGNSA.

A remark on this clonotype: The conserved phenylalanine or tryptophan is not found at the CDR3 terminus, so this likely reflects a read error. The V and J genes are TRBV7-9 and TRBJ2-2; no clear D. The germline gives CDR1 SEHNR, CDR2 FQNEAQ (reference sequence). The CDR3 is 11 amino acids. CDR3 in amino acids: CASSFAGELFS. The DNA for the CDR3 is TGTGCCAGCAGCTTTGCCGGCGAGCTGTTTTCT.

This clonotype was seen many times. The V call is TRBV6-1, the J call TRBJ2-3; 11 bases map to TRBD2. The V gene end was trimmed by 5 bases and the J gene end by 2 bases; junction bases not matched to a gene: 6. The CDR3 runs to 16 residues. Germline assignment: CDR1 MNHNS and CDR2 SASEGT. CDR3 region: CASSPTSGALTDTQYF. The CDR3 DNA sequence: TGTGCCAGCAGTCCGACTAGCGGGGCCCTCACAGATACGCAGTATTTT.

This clonotype was found many times. The genes are TRBV6-2 or TRBV6-3 and TRBJ1-6, with D unclear. CDR1 is MNHEY and CDR2 is SVGEGT in the germline V gene. The CDR3 has 15 residues. V was clipped by 6 bases and J by 10 bases, with 19 bases between them. The CDR3 coding sequence is TGTGCCAGCAGCAACATCGGACGCGGCTGGTCACCCCTCCACTTT. This sequence encodes CASSNIGRGWSPLHF.

Only a few counts were recorded for this clonotype. This sequence joins TRBV2 and TRBJ1-2, with a tentative D call TRBD1 (5 bases). Germline V lookup: CDR1 SNHLY, CDR2 FYNNEI. Trimming removed 5 bases from V and 4 bases from J, with 11 bases in between. The CDR3 spans 13 residues. In DNA form, the CDR3 reads TGTGCCAGCAGTCCACAGGACCTCTATGGCTACACCTTC. It encodes CASSPQDLYGYTF.

The chain carries TRBV27 and TRBJ2-7, with 7 bases identical to TRBD2. CDR3 length equals 16 residues. Germline CDR1 and CDR2: MNHEY and SMNVEV (reference sequence). V dropped 2 bases and J dropped 2; count of bases not matched to a gene: 9. The DNA of the CDR3 is TGTGCCAGCAGTTTAGGCCCCGTGGGGAGGGCCTACGAGCAGTACTTC. This sequence encodes CASSLGPVGRAYEQYF.

Concerning this clonotype itself: A much bigger clone sits one base away, suggesting this may be a read error. The chain couples TRBV28 to TRBJ2-7; TRBD2 agrees at 8 bases. The CDR3 loop spans 15 amino acids. CDR1 is MDHEN, CDR2 SYDVKM, per germline. CDR3 DNA: TGTGCCAGCAGTTTTGAAGCGGGAGTTTCCTACGAGCGGTACTTC. Residues: CASSFEAGVSYERYF.

This clonotype was recorded at least ten times. The chain carries TRBV29-1 and TRBJ1-2; D possibly corresponds to TRBD1 (5 bases). This CDR3 spans 13 amino acids. Germline assignment: CDR1 SQVTM and CDR2 ANQGSEA. With 4 bases removed from V and 6 bases from J, the gap between germline ends came to 15 bases. Written as DNA, the CDR3 is TGCAGCGTTGTAATCGTTGGGGGGGATGGCTACACCTTC. Its translation: CSVVIVGGDGYTF.

This clonotype was detected ten times or more. The J gene is TRBJ1-4, the V gene TRBV7-2; D ambiguous. This CDR3 has 15 amino acids. From germline, CDR1 is SGHTA and CDR2 FQGNSA. The germline V and J ends were trimmed by 2 bases and 5 bases, with 12 bases remaining between them. The CDR3 protein is CASSLTGHMNEKLFF. DNA for the CDR3: TGTGCCAGCAGCTTAACCGGGCACATGAATGAAAAACTGTTTTTT.

Regarding this clonotype: Just one base apart from a much larger clone, this may be a read error. The chain uses TRBV11-1 and TRBJ1-1; unclear D gene. The V and J ends lost 0 bases and 5 bases respectively, with 13 bases between them. CDR1 and CDR2 (germline): SGHAT, FQDESV (reference sequence). This CDR3 comprises 15 residues. CDR3 amino acids: CASSLARRLGTEAFF. The DNA of the CDR3 is TGTGCCAGCAGCTTAGCGCGGAGGCTAGGGACTGAAGCTTTCTTT.